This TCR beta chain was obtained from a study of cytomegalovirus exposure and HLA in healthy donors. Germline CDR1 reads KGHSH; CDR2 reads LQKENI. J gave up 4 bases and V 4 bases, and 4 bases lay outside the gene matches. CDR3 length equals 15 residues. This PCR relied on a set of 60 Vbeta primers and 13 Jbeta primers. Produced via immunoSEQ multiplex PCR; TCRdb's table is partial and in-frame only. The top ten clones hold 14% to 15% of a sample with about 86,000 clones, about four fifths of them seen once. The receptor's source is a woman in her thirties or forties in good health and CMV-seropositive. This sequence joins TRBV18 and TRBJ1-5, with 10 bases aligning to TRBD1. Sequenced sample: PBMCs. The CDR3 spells CASSQMGQGNQPQHF. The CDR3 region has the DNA TGTGCCAGCTCACAAATGGGACAGGGGAATCAGCCCCAGCATTTT.